A single TCR beta chain is shown here with its context. The data derive from a study of Ad26.COV2.S vaccination and SARS-CoV-2 variants. Some clones are missing from TCRdb's copy, which holds only in-frame ones; the method was immunoSEQ multiplex PCR. The sample has about 350,000 clones, about 89% seen once. Treatment meaning: roughly 20 received Ad26.COV2.S at low or high dose, single or two shots; roughly five received placebo; per-sample allocation not given. Samples were taken on day 63 after the first vaccine or placebo injection. Wuhan-strain spike was delivered by a replication-incompetent Ad26 vector. There are 14 residues in the CDR3. The V end was cut by 1 base, the J end by 5 bases, with 11 bases between. Germline CDR1 reads SGHTA; CDR2 reads FQGNSA.

The chain couples TRBV7-2 to TRBJ1-2, with D uncertain. This sample comprised peripheral blood, obtained in a trial of Ad26.COV2.S vaccine versus placebo. The clonotype was recovered from a person between 18 and 59 years old who received the Ad26.COV2.S COVID-19 vaccine or a placebo. The CDR3 nucleotides are TGTGCCAGCAGCTTAGGAACGGCTACTTATGGCTACACCTTC. Protein sequence: CASSLGTATYGYTF.